These T cell receptor beta chains were read from a single sample in a study of early T cells in non-severe SARS-CoV-2 infection. MiXCR was run by TCRdb on the 5' RACE reads, yielding one entry per CDR3 protein. The table includes 33,000 or so distinct CDR3 sequences, 5.5% to 6.5% detected once. Material for sequencing was whole blood. Receptors originate from an adult who was a healthcare worker with PCR-confirmed SARS-CoV-2 infection or an uninfected control (not recorded which). The CDR3 runs from the conserved cysteine through the conserved F or W. Each record gives: D gene, clone size, J gene, V gene, CDR3 length, CDR3 DNA, CDR3 protein. A D gene is named only where the DNA matches it firmly. Clone size is shown for a subset of rows, as once, few, many or a class of expanded clone.

D: NA
size: NA
J: TRBJ2-1
V: TRBV7-2
length: 14
DNA: TGTGCCAGCAGCCACTACCCCCGATACAATGAGCAGTTCTTC
CDR3: CASSHYPRYNEQFF

D: NA
size: many
J: TRBJ1-1
V: TRBV20-1
length: 14
DNA: TGCAGTGCGGGCCTGCGGAAAGGGAACACTGAAGCTTTCTTT
CDR3: CSAGLRKGNTEAFF

D: NA
size: many
J: TRBJ1-1
V: TRBV24-1
length: 11
DNA: TGTGCCACCAGTGATTTGGCCAGAGCTTTCTTT
CDR3: CATSDLARAFF

D: NA
size: NA
J: TRBJ2-5
V: TRBV29-1
length: 11
DNA: TGCAGCGTTGAGGCACCAGAGACCCAGTACTTC
CDR3: CSVEAPETQYF

D: TRBD1
size: many
J: TRBJ2-3
V: TRBV4-3
length: 15
DNA: TGCGCCAGCAGCTTCGGACAGGGGGGTTCAGATACGCAGTATTTT
CDR3: CASSFGQGGSDTQYF

D: NA
size: NA
J: TRBJ2-2
V: TRBV19
length: 13
DNA: TGTGCCAGTAGTATCCAGTACACCGGGGAGCTGTTTTTT
CDR3: CASSIQYTGELFF

D: TRBD1
size: many
J: TRBJ2-7
V: TRBV10-2
length: 14
DNA: TGCGCCAGCAGAGACAGGGTTGACTCCTACGAGCAGTACTTC
CDR3: CASRDRVDSYEQYF

D: NA
size: many
J: TRBJ2-5
V: TRBV25-1
length: 16
DNA: TGTGCCAGCAGTGATGTTCCAGGGGCGAGGAAGGAGACCCAGTACTTC
CDR3: CASSDVPGARKETQYF

D: TRBD2
size: NA
J: TRBJ2-7
V: TRBV7-9
length: 14
DNA: TGTGCCAGCAGACCCGCCGGGGGGAAGGTCGGGCAGTACTTC
CDR3: CASRPAGGKVGQYF

D: NA
size: few
J: TRBJ1-2
V: TRBV20-1
length: 12
DNA: TGCAGTGCTAGCGGGAGCTCCTATGGCTACACCTTC
CDR3: CSASGSSYGYTF

D: NA
size: many
J: TRBJ1-6
V: TRBV18
length: 17
DNA: TGTGCCAGCTCACCCCCTGGGGGGGCCTCCTATAATTCACCCCTCCACTTT
CDR3: CASSPPGGASYNSPLHF

D: TRBD1
size: many
J: TRBJ1-2
V: TRBV5-1
length: 12
DNA: TGCGCCAGCAGGAACACAGGGGATGGCTACACCTTC
CDR3: CASRNTGDGYTF

D: NA
size: many
J: TRBJ2-5
V: TRBV10-3
length: 13
DNA: TGTGCCATCAGAACAGGGTCTGACGAGACCCAGTACTTC
CDR3: CAIRTGSDETQYF

D: TRBD2
size: many
J: TRBJ2-7
V: TRBV20-1
length: 13
DNA: TGCAGTGCTAGTGTCGGGAGGGCCGGGGAGCAGTACTTC
CDR3: CSASVGRAGEQYF

D: NA
size: many
J: TRBJ2-1
V: TRBV7-2
length: 12
DNA: TGTGCCAGCAGCTTAGGATACAATGAGCAGTTCTTC
CDR3: CASSLGYNEQFF

D: TRBD1
size: few
J: TRBJ2-1
V: TRBV6-1
length: 14
DNA: TGTGCCAGCAGTGCCACGGACAGGGACAATGAGCAGTTCTTC
CDR3: CASSATDRDNEQFF

D: NA
size: many
J: TRBJ2-2
V: TRBV7-6
length: 15
DNA: TGTGCCAGCAACGCAGGGTTTATGACGTCCGGGGAGCTGTTTTTT
CDR3: CASNAGFMTSGELFF

D: NA
size: many
J: TRBJ2-4
V: TRBV7-9
length: 16
DNA: TGTGCCAGCAGCTTTCCCGCTAGCCCCCTCGGGAACATTCAGTACTTC
CDR3: CASSFPASPLGNIQYF

D: TRBD1
size: many
J: TRBJ1-5
V: TRBV18
length: 15
DNA: TGTGCCAGCTCTCCCACAGGGGGCCGCAATCAGCCCCAGCATTTT
CDR3: CASSPTGGRNQPQHF

D: NA
size: few
J: TRBJ2-7
V: TRBV28
length: 16
DNA: TGTGCCAGCAGTGGAGCAGGGTCAGCGAAACCCTACGAGCAGTACTTC
CDR3: CASSGAGSAKPYEQYF

D: TRBD1
size: NA
J: TRBJ2-3
V: TRBV20-1
length: 15
DNA: TGCAGTGCTAGAGATTCGAGGGGGCCCACAGATACGCAGTATTTT
CDR3: CSARDSRGPTDTQYF

D: NA
size: NA
J: TRBJ1-5
V: TRBV19
length: 13
DNA: TGTGCCAGTAGTATTGGAGGGGATCAGCCCCAGCATTTT
CDR3: CASSIGGDQPQHF

D: NA
size: many
J: TRBJ2-3
V: TRBV7-3
length: 15
DNA: TGTGCCAGCAGCTTACTGGCCGATCGCACAGATACGCAGTATTTT
CDR3: CASSLLADRTDTQYF

D: NA
size: many
J: TRBJ1-4
V: TRBV4-3
length: 13
DNA: TGCGCCAGCAGGTCGGAGTCTCACGAAAAACTGTTTTTT
CDR3: CASRSESHEKLFF

D: TRBD2
size: many
J: TRBJ2-3
V: TRBV5-1
length: 14
DNA: TGCGCCAGCAGCTTGGTCCTAGCGGGCGATACGCAGTATTTT
CDR3: CASSLVLAGDTQYF

D: NA
size: many
J: TRBJ2-4
V: TRBV5-1
length: 14
DNA: TGCGCCAGCAGCTTGCCAGGGACCAAAAACATTCAGTACTTC
CDR3: CASSLPGTKNIQYF

D: NA
size: many
J: TRBJ1-2
V: TRBV7-8
length: 12
DNA: TGTGCCAGCAGCCACCGGGACTATGGCTACACCTTC
CDR3: CASSHRDYGYTF

D: TRBD1
size: many
J: TRBJ1-4
V: TRBV2
length: 18
DNA: TGTGCCAGCAGGGCACAGACAGGGGGTATTGCAACTAATGAAAAACTGTTTTTT
CDR3: CASRAQTGGIATNEKLFF

D: TRBD1
size: many
J: TRBJ1-2
V: TRBV6-1
length: 12
DNA: TGTGCCAGCAGTGCCATGCAGGGGGCTCTCACCTTC
CDR3: CASSAMQGALTF

D: TRBD2
size: many
J: TRBJ2-7
V: TRBV30
length: 12
DNA: TGTGCCTATAGCGGGGGGGCCTACGAGCAGTACTTC
CDR3: CAYSGGAYEQYF

D: NA
size: medium-sized
J: TRBJ2-6
V: TRBV6-5
length: 16
DNA: TGTGCCAGCGGAACGGGACAACGCTCTGGGGCCAACGTCCTGACTTTC
CDR3: CASGTGQRSGANVLTF

D: TRBD2
size: many
J: TRBJ2-3
V: TRBV20-1
length: 16
DNA: TGCAGTGCTAGGGGCCTAGCGGGGGGGCTCACAGATACGCAGTATTTT
CDR3: CSARGLAGGLTDTQYF

D: TRBD1
size: NA
J: TRBJ1-2
V: TRBV3-1
length: 14
DNA: TGTGCCAGCAGCCTCCGGACAGGCAACAGGGGCTACACCTTC
CDR3: CASSLRTGNRGYTF

D: NA
size: many
J: TRBJ2-3
V: TRBV13
length: 15
DNA: TGTGCCAGCAGCTTATCGGAAAGCGATCAAGATACGCAGTATTTT
CDR3: CASSLSESDQDTQYF

D: NA
size: many
J: TRBJ1-2
V: TRBV27
length: 11
DNA: TGTGCCAGTGGAGAAGTCTATGGCTACACCTTC
CDR3: CASGEVYGYTF

D: NA
size: few
J: TRBJ1-2
V: TRBV14
length: 13
DNA: TGTGCCAGCAGCCAAGGGAGCCATGATGGCTACACCTTC
CDR3: CASSQGSHDGYTF

D: TRBD1
size: many
J: TRBJ2-3
V: TRBV11-1
length: 15
DNA: TGTGCCAGCAGCTCAGGGGACAGGGGAACAGATACGCAGTATTTT
CDR3: CASSSGDRGTDTQYF

D: NA
size: many
J: TRBJ2-4
V: TRBV6-5
length: 14
DNA: TGTGCCAGCAGTTATTCCAGAGCCAAAAACATTCAGTACTTC
CDR3: CASSYSRAKNIQYF

D: TRBD2
size: few
J: TRBJ2-3
V: TRBV10-3
length: 17
DNA: TGTGCCATCAGTCCGCCCGGGACTAGCGGAAGAGGCGATACGCAGTATTTT
CDR3: CAISPPGTSGRGDTQYF

D: NA
size: many
J: TRBJ2-7
V: TRBV18
length: 13
DNA: TGTGCCAGCTCCCGAGAGAGCGACTACGAGCAGTACTTC
CDR3: CASSRESDYEQYF

D: NA
size: few
J: TRBJ2-7
V: TRBV29-1
length: 12
DNA: TGCAGCGTTGCTAGCGCCTCCTACGAGCAGTACTTC
CDR3: CSVASASYEQYF

D: NA
size: many
J: TRBJ2-7
V: TRBV20-1
length: 14
DNA: TGCAGTGCTGAGACGCGGACTCAGTCCTACGAGCAGTACTTC
CDR3: CSAETRTQSYEQYF

D: TRBD1
size: many
J: TRBJ1-1
V: TRBV6-6
length: 19
DNA: TGTGCCAGCAGTTACTACACCTTGACAGGGGGTATTGGGAACACTGAAGCTTTCTTT
CDR3: CASSYYTLTGGIGNTEAFF

D: NA
size: many
J: TRBJ1-6
V: TRBV7-8
length: 15
DNA: TGTGCCAGCAGCTCCCTGCGACAGAAAAATTCACCCCTCCACTTT
CDR3: CASSSLRQKNSPLHF

D: NA
size: few
J: TRBJ2-4
V: TRBV19
length: 11
DNA: TGTGCCAGTAGTGGCGGGGCTAATCAGTACTTC
CDR3: CASSGGANQYF

D: NA
size: few
J: TRBJ1-4
V: TRBV20-1
length: 13
DNA: TGCAGTGCTAGGGTCGAGGGAAATGAAAAACTGTTTTTT
CDR3: CSARVEGNEKLFF